Listed here are 15 T cell receptor beta chains from one sample, sequenced in a study of T cells in women clearing cervical HPV infection. Only in-frame clones appear in the TCRdb table, and some are missing; sequencing was by immunoSEQ multiplex PCR. This sample's clone table lists about 35,000 clones. Material: blood buffy coat. Source of these receptors: a woman between 18 and 70 years old with a cervical HPV16 infection that either progressed to CIN3+ or cleared (not recorded which).

In regard to this clone: The read is 3 residues too short to cover the CDR3 end, so that end is filled in from the germline J gene. The rearrangement uses TRBV18 and TRBJ2-7, with D possibly TRBD2 on 5 matching bases. V was trimmed by 8 bases and J by 6 bases, leaving 14 bases between them. This CDR3 is built from 12 residues. CDR1 KGHSH and CDR2 LQKENI come from the germline V gene. CDR3 sequence: CASLTAGTEQYF. The DNA read from the CDR3 is TGTGCCAGCCTGACGGCGGGTACCGAG.

CDR3 protein: CASSTWGQATEAFF. The DNA read from the CDR3 is TGTGCCAGTAGTACCTGGGGCCAGGCGACTGAA. V and J are TRBV19 and TRBJ1-1; weak D call: TRBD1 (5 bases). The read ends 3 residues before the CDR3 terminus; that terminus is restored from the germline J gene. V lost 4 bases and J 5 bases, leaving 14 bases between the germline ends. This CDR3 contains 14 residues. Per germline, CDR1 LNHDA and CDR2 SQIVND (reference sequence).

About this clone: The missing CDR3 end, 3 residues past where the read stops, is filled in from the germline J gene. The rearrangement links TRBV5-1 to TRBJ2-5; tentatively, D is TRBD1 (6 bases). The V end lost 0 bases, the J end lost 2 bases, and 8 bases lay between the germline ends. Germline V lookup: CDR1 SGHRS, CDR2 YFSETQ. CDR3 length: 14 amino acids. CDR3 residues: CASSLGTVQETQYF. CDR3 bases read: TGCGCCAGCAGCTTGGGGACAGTTCAAGAGACC. The variable domain in full, completed from reference TRBV5-1 and TRBJ2-5, reads KAGVTQTPRYLIKTRGQQVTLSCSPISGHRSVSWYQQTPGQGLQFLFEYFSETQRNKGNFPGRFSGRQFSNSRSEMNVSTLELGDSALYLCASSLGTVQETQYFGPGTRLLVL.

As concerns this clone: The sequenced fragment ends 3 residues before the CDR3 boundary, so the rest is inferred from the germline J gene. V is TRBV18 and J is TRBJ2-5; tentatively, D is TRBD2 (6 bases). The germline V and J ends were trimmed by 5 bases and 5 bases, with 18 bases remaining between them. This CDR3 comprises 15 residues. Germline CDR1 KGHSH, CDR2 LQKENI. The chain's CDR3 is CASSNIQDYRETQYF. The CDR3 DNA, read in part, is TGTGCCAGCTCAAACATACAGGACTATCGGGAGACC.

In regard to this clone: The read ends 3 residues early relative to the CDR3; the germline J gene fills the gap. The chain combines TRBV7-9 with TRBJ2-5; 8 positions agree with TRBD2. The length of the CDR3 is 14 residues. Germline CDR1 SEHNR, CDR2 FQNEAQ (reference sequence). Trimming at V came to 5 bases and at J to 5 bases, leaving 7 bases not matched to a gene. CDR3 sequence reads: CASSPGGGQETQYF. The CDR3 bases that were read are TGTGCCAGCAGCCCCGGGGGGGGGCAGGAGACC.

Concerning this clone: The DNA ends 3 residues before the CDR3 does, and the rest of the CDR3 is filled in from the germline J gene. This chain links TRBV2 with TRBJ1-5, with a possible D match to TRBD1 (6 bases). Between the trimmed V and J ends, which lost 6 bases and 0 bases, there was a span of 18 bases. This CDR3 is 17 amino acids long. Germline V lookup: CDR1 SNHLY, CDR2 FYNNEI. The CDR3: CASRVGGSVYSNQPQHF. The sequenced part of the CDR3 DNA is TGTGCCAGCAGGGTTGGGGGCAGCGTTTATAGCAATCAGCCC.

About this clone itself: The sequence runs out 3 residues before the end of the CDR3; the remainder is reconstructed from the germline J gene. The rearrangement joins TRBV4-1 to TRBJ2-7, with a weak D call TRBD2 (6 bases). With 0 bases removed from V and 6 bases from J, the gap between germline ends came to 9 bases. CDR1 and CDR2 from the germline V gene are MGHRA and YSYEKL. There are 13 residues in the CDR3. This CDR3 reads CASSQEYGGEQYF. CDR3 DNA (partial): TGCGCCAGCAGCCAAGAATACGGGGGCGAG.

Concerning this clone: From the germline J gene comes the end of the CDR3, since the read stops 3 residues before it. The rearrangement joins TRBV5-1 to TRBJ2-7; possible D gene TRBD1, 6 bases. The ends were cut back, 2 bases at V and 4 bases at J, with 22 bases in the middle. The germline V gene has CDR1 SGHRS and CDR2 YFSETQ. CDR3 length equals 17 residues. The sequenced CDR3 bases are TGCGCCAGCAGCTTAAACGTACAGGGTTCTGCGGGTTACGAG. It translates to CASSLNVQGSAGYE. The whole CDR3 sequence reads CASSLNVQGSAGYEQYF.

On this clone: Sequencing ends 3 residues short of the CDR3 end; the germline J gene provides the rest. The genes are TRBV7-9 and TRBJ2-6; possible D gene TRBD1, 5 bases. This CDR3 has 13 amino acids. Germline V gives CDR1 SEHNR, CDR2 FQNEAQ (reference sequence). Trimming left V 3 bases short and J 9 bases short, with 9 bases between. The CDR3 reads CASSFRQSNVLTF. The CDR3 bases that were read are TGTGCCAGCAGCTTCAGACAGAGCAACGTC.

With respect to this clone: The read is 3 residues too short to cover the CDR3 end, so that end is filled in from the germline J gene. The chain employs TRBV12-3 or TRBV12-4 and TRBJ2-7; 7 nucleotides agree with TRBD2. There are 14 residues in the CDR3. V lost 4 bases to trimming and J lost 0 bases; unmatched junction nucleotides: 3. CDR3 DNA (partial): TGTGCCAGCAGTTCCGGGGGGAGCTCCTACGAG. Translating gives CASSSGGSSYE. The whole CDR3 sequence reads CASSSGGSSYEQYF.

About this clone itself: The read ends 3 residues before the CDR3 terminus; that terminus is restored from the germline J gene. The chain joins TRBV19 to TRBJ1-5; 9 positions match TRBD1. This CDR3 comprises 14 residues. V was pared by 5 bases and J by 1 base, with 0 bases of the junction left unmatched. From germline, CDR1 is LNHDA and CDR2 SQIVND (reference sequence). CDR3 region: CASSGTGSNQPQHF. CDR3 DNA (partial): TGTGCCAGTAGTGGGACAGGGAGCAATCAGCCC.

Details on this clone: Coverage ceases 3 residues before the CDR3 finishes, and the germline J gene fills in the end. This chain connects TRBV18 to TRBJ2-5; 8 nucleotides match TRBD2. Germline values: CDR1 KGHSH, CDR2 LQKENI. Trimming removed 4 bases from V and 2 bases from J; junction bases left unmatched: 9. This CDR3 contains 16 residues. The CDR3 region is CASSQMGASGQETQYF. The CDR3 DNA, read in part, is TGTGCCAGCTCACAGATGGGGGCTAGCGGGCAAGAGACC.

As regards this clone: The missing CDR3 end, 3 residues past where the read stops, is filled in from the germline J gene. The V and J genes are TRBV7-2 and TRBJ2-5, with TRBD1 identical over 8 bases. With 4 bases clipped from V and 7 bases from J, the junction kept 11 bases outside the gene matches. From germline, CDR1 is SGHTA and CDR2 FQGNSA. The CDR3 length is 15 residues. CDR3 residues: CASSSLPGTGRTQYF. The part of the CDR3 DNA that was read is TGTGCCAGCAGCTCTCTCCCAGGGACAGGCAGGACC.

About this clone itself: The read is 3 residues too short to cover the CDR3 end, so that end is filled in from the germline J gene. The V call is TRBV5-1, the J call TRBJ2-2, with D perhaps TRBD1 (5 bases). Germline lookup yields CDR1 SGHRS and CDR2 YFSETQ. The CDR3 has 14 amino acids. The CDR3 loop is CASSLWTTNEKLFF. CDR3 bases read: TGCGCCAGCAGCTTGTGGACAACTAATGAAAAG.

The CDR3 bases that were read are TGTGCCAGCAGCTCCGGACAGGATGGTAATGAAAAA. This codes for CASSSGQDGNEK. The whole CDR3 protein is CASSSGQDGNEKLFF. The gene calls are TRBV7-8 and TRBJ1-4; 7 nucleotides match TRBD1. The CDR3 is cut off 3 residues early in the read; its end comes from the germline J gene. Germline values: CDR1 SGHVS, CDR2 FQNEAQ. The CDR3 loop spans 15 amino acids. V was pared by 4 bases and J by 4 bases, with 6 bases of the junction left unmatched.